The 25 T cell receptor beta chains below come from one sample, sequenced in a study of response to subunit inactivated influenza vaccine. One entry per CDR3 protein results from TCRdb running MiXCR on the RT-PCR reads. Here the sample spans under 500,000 distinct CDR3 sequences, 9.5% to 13% being singletons. Sequencing used PBMCs from blood, obtained roughly 45 days after vaccination. The origin of the receptors is a man in his fifties who received an inactivated influenza vaccine.

The CDR3 sequence: CASSPGQAMNTEAFF. CDR3 in DNA: TGTGCCAGCAGCCCGGGACAGGCCATGAACACTGAAGCTTTCTTT. The chain has TRBV11-2 and TRBJ1-1; 8 bases line up with TRBD1. From germline, CDR1 is SGHAT and CDR2 FQNNGV. This CDR3 is built from 15 residues. V was clipped by 5 bases and J by 0 bases; unmatched bases: 5.

V gene TRBV5-1 combines with J gene TRBJ2-1; D gene unclear. V gave up 1 base and J gave up 3 bases, with 11 bases separating them. From germline, CDR1 is SGHRS and CDR2 YFSETQ. This CDR3 contains 15 residues. This chain's CDR3 is CASSLSLGYYNEQFF. The DNA for the CDR3 is TGCGCCAGCAGCTTGTCCCTAGGATACTACAATGAGCAGTTCTTC.

CDR3 amino acids: CASSYSWGPYNEQFF. DNA of the CDR3: TGTGCCAGCAGCTATAGCTGGGGCCCTTACAATGAGCAGTTCTTC. The chain employs TRBV7-9 and TRBJ2-1; possible D gene TRBD1, 5 bases. V was cut by 4 bases and J by 4 bases, with 14 bases left in between. Germline V gene lookup returns CDR1 SEHNR and CDR2 FQNEAQ (reference sequence). The CDR3 has 15 residues.

The chain couples TRBV20-1 to TRBJ1-2, with a tentative D call TRBD1 (6 bases). This CDR3 has 16 amino acids. The V gene lost 5 bases and the J gene lost 5 bases, with 24 bases spanning the gap. Germline V lookup: CDR1 DFQATT, CDR2 SNEGSKA (reference sequence). The CDR3 loop reads CSAVDSDKSMGYGYTF. In DNA form, the CDR3 reads TGCAGTGCTGTGGACAGCGATAAATCTATGGGGTATGGCTACACCTTC.

This clonotype was found a few times. The J gene is TRBJ2-3, the V gene TRBV24-1; no definite D call. There are 13 residues in the CDR3. Trimming pared 3 bases from V and 4 bases from J, leaving 7 bases between. Germline CDR1 and CDR2: KGHDR and SFDVKD. CDR3 in DNA: TGTGCCACCAGTGATCCCGGGTCAGATACGCAGTATTTT. Translation: CATSDPGSDTQYF.

The genes are TRBV6-1 and TRBJ2-5; TRBD1 aligns across 9 bases. CDR1 is MNHNS and CDR2 is SASEGT in the germline V gene. Trimming removed 6 bases from V and 5 bases from J; junction bases left unmatched: 4. The CDR3 covers 13 residues. DNA for the CDR3: TGTGCCAGCAGCGGGACAGGGCAGGAGACCCAGTACTTC. This translates into CASSGTGQETQYF.

In this sample, this clonotype turned up many times. CDR3 sequence reads: CASSLGLYAYEQYF. The CDR3, as DNA: TGCGCCAGCAGCTTGGGGCTGTACGCCTACGAGCAGTACTTC. The V call is TRBV5-1, the J call TRBJ2-7, with D hard to call. CDR3 length equals 14 residues. The germline CDR1 and CDR2 sequences are SGHRS and YFSETQ. V gave up 0 bases and J gave up 2 bases, with 9 bases separating them.

J is TRBJ1-4 and V is TRBV5-1, with D perhaps matching TRBD1 (6 bases). Trimming pared 6 bases from V and 2 bases from J, leaving 11 bases between. Germline V gene data show CDR1 as SGHRS and CDR2 as YFSETQ. The CDR3 loop spans 14 amino acids. The CDR3 loop is CASNQGSTNEKLFF. The CDR3 bases are TGCGCCAGCAATCAGGGGTCGACTAATGAAAAACTGTTTTTT. Together with reference TRBV5-1 and TRBJ1-4, the CDR3 gives the full variable domain: KAGVTQTPRYLIKTRGQQVTLSCSPISGHRSVSWYQQTPGQGLQFLFEYFSETQRNKGNFPGRFSGRQFSNSRSEMNVSTLELGDSALYLCASNQGSTNEKLFFGSGTQLSVL.

This clonotype has ten or more counts. The chain combines TRBV20-1 with TRBJ1-5; D ambiguous. The CDR3 has 14 residues. Germline CDR1 is DFQATT and CDR2 is SNEGSKA (reference sequence). Trimming removed 0 bases from V and 8 bases from J, with 14 bases in between. Written as DNA, the CDR3 is TGCAGTGCTAGAGATAAAGTCGGAGCGGAGCCCCAGCATTTT. Amino acids: CSARDKVGAEPQHF.

V and J are TRBV6-5 and TRBJ1-6, with D perhaps matching TRBD1 (5 bases). With 0 bases removed from V and 13 bases from J, the gap between germline ends came to 19 bases. This CDR3 spans 16 amino acids. Germline CDR1 and CDR2: MNHEY and SVGAGI. The CDR3 sequence: CASSYSSKQGLYPLHF. The CDR3 DNA reads as TGTGCCAGCAGTTACTCGTCCAAGCAGGGACTTTATCCCCTCCACTTT.

This clonotype was seen only a few times. The chain combines TRBV6-5 with TRBJ2-3; TRBD2 matches 11 bases. CDR1 is MNHEY and CDR2 is SVGAGI in the germline V gene. With 0 bases clipped from V and 3 bases from J, the junction kept 5 bases outside the gene matches. This CDR3 is built from 17 residues. CDR3 bases: TGTGCCAGCAGTTACTCGGGACTAGCGGATGGGACAGATACGCAGTATTTT. Its translation is CASSYSGLADGTDTQYF.

This clonotype appeared many times. This chain links TRBV27 with TRBJ1-5; D is unresolved. The CDR3 sequence is 12 residues long. The germline V and J ends were trimmed by 5 bases and 4 bases, with 6 bases remaining between them. Germline V CDR1 and CDR2: MNHEY, SMNVEV (reference sequence). CDR3 loop: CASSTQNQPQHF. For the CDR3, the DNA is TGTGCCAGCAGTACACAGAATCAGCCCCAGCATTTT.

The J gene is TRBJ1-2, the V gene TRBV12-3 or TRBV12-4; D may be TRBD1 (6 bases). The CDR3 runs to 13 residues. V lost 5 bases and J 4 bases, leaving 11 bases between the germline ends. CDR3 loop: CASSKDSFYGYTF. DNA for the CDR3: TGTGCCAGCAGTAAGGACAGTTTCTATGGCTACACCTTC.

The CDR3 DNA reads TGTGCCAGTAGTGATTCGGGGGGCGGGCAGCCCCAGCATTTT. This sequence encodes CASSDSGGGQPQHF. The J gene is TRBJ1-5, the V gene TRBV19, with TRBD1 as a possible D gene (6 bases). V lost 5 bases to trimming and J lost 7 bases, with 15 bases between them. CDR1 and CDR2 (germline): LNHDA, SQIVND (reference sequence). The CDR3 spans 14 residues.

This chain uses TRBV2 with TRBJ2-3; 9 bases map to TRBD2. Germline V gene data show CDR1 as SNHLY and CDR2 as FYNNEI. The CDR3 runs 14 residues. V dropped 5 bases and J dropped 2; count of bases not matched to a gene: 2. Here the CDR3 reads CASSSSGNTDTQYF. CDR3 coding DNA: TGTGCCAGCAGTTCTAGCGGGAACACAGATACGCAGTATTTT.

This clonotype was detected a few times. The chain carries TRBV18 and TRBJ2-7, with a possible D match to TRBD1 (5 bases). This CDR3 has 13 amino acids. The germline CDR1 and CDR2 sequences are KGHSH and LQKENI. Trimming took off 4 bases at V and 5 bases at J, with 12 bases between the two ends. The CDR3 loop reads CASSLRVGDEQYF. The CDR3 DNA is TGTGCCAGCTCACTCCGCGTAGGGGACGAGCAGTACTTC. The entire variable domain, with the rest obtained from reference TRBV18 and TRBJ2-7, is as follows: NAGVMQNPRHLVRRRGQEARLRCSPMKGHSHVYWYRQLPEEGLKFMVYLQKENIIDESGMPKERFSAEFPKEGPSILRIQQVVRGDSAAYFCASSLRVGDEQYFGPGTRLTVT.

This rearrangement joins TRBV30 to TRBJ1-1, with no clear D. The CDR3 consists of 12 residues. Germline V CDR1 and CDR2: GTSNPN, SVGIG (reference sequence). Trimming pared 4 bases from V and 8 bases from J, leaving 14 bases between. The CDR3 sequence is CAWTTGLGEAFF. The DNA for the CDR3 is TGTGCCTGGACCACTGGGTTGGGAGAAGCTTTCTTT.

The table lists this clonotype with a few counts. The rearrangement links TRBV6-1 to TRBJ1-2; TRBD1 matches 9 bases. The CDR3 extends over 14 amino acids. J was trimmed by 2 bases and V by 7 bases; bases with no gene match: 5. Germline values: CDR1 MNHNS, CDR2 SASEGT. The CDR3 sequence is CASKPGQGNYGYTF. DNA for the CDR3: TGTGCCAGCAAACCGGGACAGGGCAACTATGGCTACACCTTC.

This clonotype has a handful of counts. The J gene is TRBJ1-2, the V gene TRBV29-1, with D uncertain. The germline V and J ends were trimmed by 5 bases and 2 bases, with 12 bases remaining between them. CDR3 length: 13 amino acids. Germline CDR1 and CDR2: SQVTM and ANQGSEA. The CDR3 sequence: CSVRPRLNYGYTF. CDR3 nucleotide sequence: TGCAGCGTTCGGCCCAGACTAAACTATGGCTACACCTTC.

In this sample, this clonotype turned up many times. The chain links TRBV6-5 to TRBJ1-2, with 12 bases aligning to TRBD1. V lost 0 bases, J lost 4 bases, and 3 bases stayed unmatched. Germline lookup yields CDR1 MNHEY and CDR2 SVGAGI. This CDR3 has 16 residues. The CDR3 DNA sequence: TGTGCCAGCAGTTACTCTGCGGGACAGGGGGCCTATGGCTACACCTTC. Protein: CASSYSAGQGAYGYTF.

The J gene is TRBJ1-1, the V gene TRBV7-2, with 9 bases matching TRBD1. The CDR3 consists of 14 residues. Germline CDR1 is SGHTA and CDR2 is FQGNSA. The V gene end was trimmed by 4 bases and the J gene end by 7 bases; junction bases not matched to a gene: 7. The CDR3 reads CASSSGQGTNEAFF. In DNA form, the CDR3 reads TGTGCCAGCAGCTCAGGACAGGGGACAAATGAAGCTTTCTTT.

This clonotype has a count of ten or more. The gene calls are TRBV12-3 or TRBV12-4 and TRBJ1-1; D is perhaps TRBD1 (6 bases). The CDR3 consists of 14 residues. Trimming removed 4 bases at V and 6 bases at J, with 15 bases between. The CDR3 protein is CASSSRLRGAEAFF. The DNA for the CDR3 is TGTGCCAGCAGTTCCAGGCTGAGGGGGGCTGAAGCTTTCTTT.

This clonotype has a count of ten or more. The rearrangement links TRBV5-1 to TRBJ1-1; possible D gene TRBD1, 6 bases. The CDR3 has 13 residues. Trimming removed 3 bases at V and 8 bases at J, with 14 bases between. CDR1 is SGHRS, CDR2 YFSETQ, per germline. The CDR3 DNA is TGCGCCAGCAGCTCAGATACAGGGATCGAAGCTTTCTTT. This gives the protein CASSSDTGIEAFF.

The rearrangement links TRBV7-2 to TRBJ1-6; perhaps TRBD1 as D (6 bases). From germline, CDR1 is SGHTA and CDR2 FQGNSA. Deletions cut 3 bases from V and 7 bases from J, with 13 bases between. The CDR3 is 15 residues long. This CDR3 reads CASSFLQGLNSPLHF. The CDR3 DNA reads as TGTGCCAGCAGCTTCCTACAGGGACTGAATTCACCCCTCCACTTT.

This clonotype has just a few counts. The chain carries TRBV7-2 and TRBJ2-1; 7 bases are shared with TRBD2. J lost 11 bases, V lost 7 bases, and 11 bases had no gene match. The CDR3 has 13 residues. Per germline, CDR1 SGHTA and CDR2 FQGNSA. The CDR3 protein is CASNYRIGGKQFF. The CDR3 bases are TGTGCCAGCAACTACCGCATCGGGGGGAAGCAGTTCTTC.